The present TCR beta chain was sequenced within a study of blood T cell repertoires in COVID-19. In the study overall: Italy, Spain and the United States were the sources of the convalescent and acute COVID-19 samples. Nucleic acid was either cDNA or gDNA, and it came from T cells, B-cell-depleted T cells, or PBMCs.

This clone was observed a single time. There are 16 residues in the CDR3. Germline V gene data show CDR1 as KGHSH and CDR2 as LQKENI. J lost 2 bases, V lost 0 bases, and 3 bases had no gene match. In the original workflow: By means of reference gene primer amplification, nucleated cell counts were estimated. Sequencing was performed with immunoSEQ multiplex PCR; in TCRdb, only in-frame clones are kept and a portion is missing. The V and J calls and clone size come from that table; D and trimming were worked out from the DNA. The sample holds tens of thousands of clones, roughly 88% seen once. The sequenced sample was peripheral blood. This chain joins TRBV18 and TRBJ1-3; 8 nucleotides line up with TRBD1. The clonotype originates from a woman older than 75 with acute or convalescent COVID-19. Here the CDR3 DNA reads TGTGCCAGCTCACCACCGTCCAGGGGGCCTGGAAACACCATATATTTT. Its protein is CASSPPSRGPGNTIYF.